Listed here are 13 T cell receptor beta chains from one sample, sequenced in a study of blood T cells in healthy people across ages. A sample-barcoded 5' primer and a J-beta primer mix were used in a second PCR of about 7 to 12 cycles. TCRdb re-analysed the 5' RACE reads in MiXCR, keeping a single row per CDR3 protein. The table has roughly 800,000 distinct CDR3 sequences, 25% seen once. Separately, the same data were catalogued under a study of T cells of mothers and their children.

Sequencing was performed on blood. Receptors were obtained from a boy younger than 18 in good health.

The chain has TRBV9 and TRBJ2-3; D possibly corresponds to TRBD2 (5 bases). The CDR3 is 12 amino acids. The V gene's germline CDR1 is SGDLS and CDR2 YYNGEE. V lost 3 bases and J lost 9, with 11 bases in between. DNA of the CDR3: TGTGCCAGCAGCGCGGACTGGGGAACGCAGTATTTT. The encoded protein is CASSADWGTQYF.

This clonotype was recorded only once. This chain joins TRBV28 and TRBJ2-5, with D unclear. The J call may be faulty, since TRBJ2-1 better matches the DNA end. The CDR3 runs to 11 residues. CDR1 and CDR2 (germline): MDHEN, SYDVKM. The CDR3 region is CASSLIGQQFF. The DNA of the CDR3 is TGTGCCAGCAGTTTAATAGGACAGCAGTTCTTC.

This clonotype showed up just a few times. This chain uses TRBV6-6 with TRBJ1-1; TRBD1 matches at 7 bases. The CDR3 is made up of 15 amino acids. Germline loops: CDR1 MNHNY, CDR2 SVGAGI (reference sequence). Losses at the gene ends were 0 bases for V and 1 base for J; bases not matched to a gene: 2. DNA for the CDR3: TGTGCCAGCAGTTACTCGGGACAGAGGAACACTGAAGCTTTCTTT. This encodes CASSYSGQRNTEAFF.

Comments on this clonotype: One end of the junction fails to match germline, which may point to a read error. V is TRBV5-6 and J is TRBJ1-4, with D tentatively TRBD1 (6 bases). Germline CDR1 is SGHDT and CDR2 is YYEEEE. The CDR3 spans 15 residues. The CDR3 DNA reads TGTGCCAGCAGCACCGGGACATGGGCTAATGCAAAACTGTTTTTT. Its protein product is CASSTGTWANAKLFF.

This chain links TRBV6-5 with TRBJ2-7; 8 bases fit TRBD1. Trimming at V came to 7 bases and at J to 7 bases, leaving 6 bases not matched to a gene. The CDR3 totals 12 residues. Germline V gene lookup returns CDR1 MNHEY and CDR2 SVGAGI. The CDR3 spells CASTKDRVEQYF. Here the CDR3 DNA reads TGTGCCAGCACCAAGGACAGGGTGGAGCAGTACTTC.

The chain recombines TRBV19 with TRBJ2-1, with D possibly matching TRBD1 (6 bases). Germline values: CDR1 LNHDA, CDR2 SQIVND (reference sequence). The CDR3 covers 15 residues. V lost 3 bases, J lost 5 bases, and 14 bases lay in between. For the CDR3, the DNA is TGTGCCAGTAGTATCGAAGACAGGACCGACAATGAGCAGTTCTTC. It encodes CASSIEDRTDNEQFF.

The chain is built from TRBV12-3 or TRBV12-4 and TRBJ2-5; possibly TRBD2 for D (6 bases). This CDR3 comprises 14 residues. V was clipped by 6 bases and J by 4 bases, with 15 bases between them. In nucleotides, the CDR3 is TGTGCCAGCAGCCTCACCTCGGGGGTAGAGACCCAGTACTTC. Protein: CASSLTSGVETQYF.

This clonotype was detected a few times. The chain links TRBV3-1 to TRBJ2-6, with a possible D match to TRBD2 (5 bases). Germline assignment: CDR1 LGHDT and CDR2 YNNKEL (reference sequence). The CDR3 length is 16 residues. The V end was cut by 4 bases, the J end by 0 bases, with 10 bases between. Written as DNA, the CDR3 is TGTGCCAGCAGCCCAGTAGCGAACTCTGGGGCCAACGTCCTGACTTTC. Translated, it gives CASSPVANSGANVLTF.

The V and J genes are TRBV28 and TRBJ1-2; tentative D call: TRBD1 (6 bases). The germline V gene has CDR1 MDHEN and CDR2 SYDVKM. The germline V and J ends were trimmed by 7 bases and 6 bases, with 18 bases remaining between them. The CDR3 totals 14 residues. CDR3 sequence reads: CASNPGGGTHGYTF. As DNA, the CDR3 is TGTGCCAGCAATCCCGGGGGCGGGACACATGGCTACACCTTC.

The rearrangement joins TRBV6-5 to TRBJ2-2; 9 positions agree with TRBD2. The germline CDR1 and CDR2 sequences are MNHEY and SVGAGI. Trimming took 7 bases from V and 7 from J; bases not matched to a gene: 4. The CDR3 is 13 residues long. The CDR3 is CASTRLADGELFF. The CDR3 DNA reads TGTGCCAGCACCAGACTAGCGGACGGGGAGCTGTTTTTT.

This chain uses TRBV28 with TRBJ2-1, with D possibly matching TRBD1 (6 bases). V dropped 6 bases and J dropped 9 bases, with 15 bases sitting between them. Per germline, CDR1 MDHEN and CDR2 SYDVKM. This CDR3 is 13 amino acids long. The DNA for the CDR3 is TGTGCCAGCAGATTACAGGGCACTGCTGAGCAGTTCTTC. This translates into CASRLQGTAEQFF.

This chain connects TRBV6-6 to TRBJ2-5; possibly TRBD2 for D (5 bases). The CDR3 is 14 residues long. Looked up from germline, CDR1 is MNHNY and CDR2 is SVGAGI (reference sequence). Trimming took 1 base from V and 5 from J, leaving 11 bases between them. Here the CDR3 DNA reads TGTGCCAGCAGTTACTTCTTTAGAGGGGAGACCCAGTACTTC. It codes for CASSYFFRGETQYF.

The genes are TRBV29-1 and TRBJ2-7; the match to TRBD2 covers 12 bases. This CDR3 is built from 15 residues. V dropped 4 bases and J dropped 6; count of bases not matched to a gene: 10. CDR1 and CDR2 (germline): SQVTM, ANQGSEA. The CDR3 sequence is CSVALAGGPLPEQYF. In DNA form, the CDR3 reads TGCAGCGTTGCCCTAGCGGGAGGGCCTCTCCCCGAGCAGTACTTC.